The clone carrying this TCR beta chain was seen a handful of times. The data were taken from a study of blood T cell repertoires in COVID-19. The data were produced by immunoSEQ multiplex PCR, yet TCRdb's version contains in-frame clones alone and is incomplete. The table lists about 350,000 clones, approximately 86% of them singletons. Germline V gives CDR1 LNHDA, CDR2 SQIVND (reference sequence). V was cut by 6 bases and J by 1 base, with 9 bases left in between. CDR3 size: 13 residues. While infection was still active, Seattle patients were enrolled and then followed longitudinally. The genes are TRBV19 and TRBJ1-1, with a weak D call TRBD1 (5 bases). The sequenced material came from peripheral blood. The receptor was derived from a woman aged 55 to 70 with COVID-19, enrolled during active disease. DNA for the CDR3: TGTGCCAGTAGAGTCAGGGAGAACACTGAAGCTTTCTTT. This codes for CASRVRENTEAFF.